These T cell receptor beta chains were read from a single sample in a study of T cells after posttransplantation cyclophosphamide. Produced via immunoSEQ multiplex PCR; TCRdb's table is partial and in-frame only. The repertoire holds around 37,000 clones, with 78% as singletons. The source was CD4+ T cells sorted from blood, collected 1,700 to 2,000 days after a stem cell transplant with posttransplant cyclophosphamide. These receptors originate from a female patient in her forties or fifties who received an allogeneic stem cell transplant from a related donor, was CMV-positive, and had no GVHD. These T cells may partly come from the graft donor. Each CDR3 is given with its conserved first and last residue. D genes are given only for firm matches. Only some rows state a clone size, as once, few, many or a class for expanded clones.

J gene,clone size,V gene,D gene,CDR3 DNA,CDR3 protein
TRBJ1-1,NA,TRBV6-1,TRBD1,TGTGCCAGCAGTGCAATGACCGGGACAGGGGAAGCTTTCTTT,CASSAMTGTGEAFF
TRBJ2-3,NA,TRBV29-1,TRBD1,TGCAGCGTGAGGGTAGGGACAGGGTCTACAGATACGCAGTATTTT,CSVRVGTGSTDTQYF
TRBJ2-4,once,TRBV21-1,NA,TGTGCCAGCACCATTCCCCAACGAAAGGGGCTAGCCAAAAACATTCAGTACTTC,CASTIPQRKGLAKNIQYF
TRBJ2-5,once,TRBV5-1,NA,TGCGCCAGCAGCAAAACTGAGTACCAAGAGACCCAGTACTTC,CASSKTEYQETQYF
TRBJ1-3,NA,TRBV6-5,NA,TGTGCCAGCAAATTTGGTCCAGGGCGTGGAAACACCATATATTTT,CASKFGPGRGNTIYF
TRBJ2-5,NA,TRBV11-1,NA,TGTGCCAGCAGCCCCGGTCGGACCCAGTACTTC,CASSPGRTQYF
TRBJ1-3,NA,TRBV6-6,NA,TGTGCCATCAGCTTTGGCGGGGGAAACACCATATATTTT,CAISFGGGNTIYF
TRBJ2-7,NA,TRBV2,TRBD1,TGTGCCAGCAGTGAAGGAGCGGGACAGGGGAACGAGCAGTACTTC,CASSEGAGQGNEQYF
TRBJ2-7,NA,TRBV28,TRBD1,TGTGCCAGCAGTTCCGGACAGGTCCTCTCCTACGAGCAGTACTTC,CASSSGQVLSYEQYF
TRBJ2-3,NA,TRBV5-4,TRBD1,TGTGCCAGCAGCCCGAGGACAGGGAACACAGATACGCAGTATTTT,CASSPRTGNTDTQYF
TRBJ2-1,NA,TRBV5-8,TRBD1,TGTGCCAGCTTGGGGGACAGGGCCTACAATGAGCAGTTCTTC,CASLGDRAYNEQFF
TRBJ1-2,NA,TRBV11-2,NA,TGTGCCAGCAGCTCCACAGGGCCTAGTGGCTACACCTTC,CASSSTGPSGYTF
TRBJ2-7,once,TRBV7-3,NA,TGTGCCAGCAGCCTCATGCCTACCTCCTACGAGCAGTACTTC,CASSLMPTSYEQYF
TRBJ2-5,NA,TRBV15,NA,TGTGCCACCAGCAAGGGGAATGAAGAGACCCAGTACTTC,CATSKGNEETQYF
TRBJ2-2,few,TRBV5-6,TRBD1,TGTGCCAGCAGCAACCGGGACAGGGTACGCGGGGAGCTGTTTTTT,CASSNRDRVRGELFF
TRBJ1-2,NA,TRBV5-1,TRBD1,TGCGCCAGCAGCTTGGGACAGGGGGCGTGGGGCTACACCTTC,CASSLGQGAWGYTF
TRBJ2-3,NA,TRBV12-5,NA,TGTGCTAGTGGTTTCCCTGGGTGGGGGGAATTCACAGATACGCAGTATTTT,CASGFPGWGEFTDTQYF
TRBJ1-1,NA,TRBV7-8,NA,TGTGCCAGCAGCTTAGACGGGTTCACTGAAGCTTTCTTT,CASSLDGFTEAFF
TRBJ1-4,NA,TRBV5-1,NA,TGCGCCAGCAGTAACGGCGGGGGGGTTGAAAAACTGTTTTTT,CASSNGGGVEKLFF
TRBJ1-3,NA,TRBV7-6,NA,TGTGCCAGCAGCTTATCCCCATGGGGGGGTTCTGGAAACACCATATATTTT,CASSLSPWGGSGNTIYF
TRBJ1-2,few,TRBV6-1,NA,TGTGCCAGCAGTGAAAGGGCAGGGGCGGGCTACACCTTC,CASSERAGAGYTF
TRBJ2-5,NA,TRBV6-1,NA,TGTGCCAGCAGTGAAGTGGGGGCGCGGGTGGAGACCCAGTACTTC,CASSEVGARVETQYF
TRBJ2-2,NA,TRBV19,TRBD2,TGTGCCAGTAGTAGCGTCGGGACCGGGACTAGGGAGGCGAACACCGGGGAGCTGTTTTTT,CASSSVGTGTREANTGELFF
TRBJ2-1,NA,TRBV6-5,TRBD2,TGTGCCAGCAGTTTTTTAGCGGGGGGGCGGTACAATGAGCAGTTCTTC,CASSFLAGGRYNEQFF
TRBJ2-1,NA,TRBV19,TRBD1,TGTGCCAGTCGGACAGGGCCAAAGGGCAATGAGCAGTTCTTC,CASRTGPKGNEQFF
TRBJ1-1,few,TRBV10-1,TRBD1,TGCGCCAGCAGTGCGGGACAGATCACTGAAGCTTTCTTT,CASSAGQITEAFF
TRBJ1-2,NA,TRBV5-5,TRBD1,TGTGCCAGCAGCTCCACAGGGGCGGGGAACTATGGCTACACCTTC,CASSSTGAGNYGYTF
TRBJ1-5,once,TRBV7-3,NA,TGTGCCAGCAGCTTAATGGGTGGGGGGCAGCCCCAGCATTTT,CASSLMGGGQPQHF
TRBJ1-2,NA,TRBV5-1,TRBD1,TGCGCCAGCAGCTTGGGGGACAGGGGGAGTTATGGCTACACCTTC,CASSLGDRGSYGYTF
TRBJ2-5,NA,TRBV9,TRBD1,TGTGCCAGCAGCGTCAGTCTGGGACAGAACCAAGAGACCCAGTACTTC,CASSVSLGQNQETQYF
TRBJ1-2,NA,TRBV7-9,TRBD1,TGTGCCAGCAGTCTACCGGGACAGTCTTATGGCTACACCTTC,CASSLPGQSYGYTF
TRBJ1-6,NA,TRBV5-1,NA,TGCGCCAGCAGCCCAGCGGGGGCCAATTCACCCCTCCACTTT,CASSPAGANSPLHF
TRBJ2-1,NA,TRBV6-1,TRBD1,TGTGCCAGCAGTGAGGGACAGGGCTACAATGAGCAGTTCTTC,CASSEGQGYNEQFF
TRBJ1-2,NA,TRBV6-4,TRBD1,TGTGCCAGCAGTAGGGGACAGGGAGACTATGGCTACACCTTC,CASSRGQGDYGYTF
TRBJ2-2,NA,TRBV19,NA,TGTGCCAGTAGTATGCAGGTCAACTGGGAGCTGTTTTTT,CASSMQVNWELFF
TRBJ1-1,few,TRBV5-1,NA,TGCGCCAGCAGCAATAAGCCGGACACTGAAGCTTTCTTT,CASSNKPDTEAFF
TRBJ1-3,once,TRBV23-1,TRBD1,TGCGCCAGCAGTCAATCTACTGACAGGGGGCGCATAAGAAACACCATATATTTT,CASSQSTDRGRIRNTIYF
TRBJ1-2,NA,TRBV14,NA,TGTGCCAGCAGCCACCCTCGAGGAGGCTACACCTTC,CASSHPRGGYTF
TRBJ1-4,few,TRBV5-4,TRBD1,TGTGCCAGCAGCTTGGAGGGACAGGGAAGTGAAAAACTGTTTTTT,CASSLEGQGSEKLFF
TRBJ1-5,NA,TRBV7-9,TRBD1,TGTGCCAGCAGCTCCGACAGGGTGAGCAATCAGCCCCAGCATTTT,CASSSDRVSNQPQHF
TRBJ2-7,NA,TRBV27,NA,TGTGCCAGCACCCAATCGGGGGTTGGGCACGAGCAGTACTTC,CASTQSGVGHEQYF
TRBJ2-5,NA,TRBV7-9,TRBD1,TGTGCCAGCAGCCCGACAGGGGGCCCTCAAGAGACCCAGTACTTC,CASSPTGGPQETQYF
TRBJ2-7,NA,TRBV9,TRBD2,TGTGCCAGCAGCGTTACTTCGGCTAGCGGGCGGGGGGAGCAGTACTTC,CASSVTSASGRGEQYF
TRBJ2-4,NA,TRBV7-8,NA,TGTGCCAGCAGCTTAGGGGGCAGGAGAAACATTCAGTACTTC,CASSLGGRRNIQYF
TRBJ2-7,NA,TRBV5-8,TRBD1,TGTGCCAGCAGCTTGACAGGGGGTAACGAGCAGTACTTC,CASSLTGGNEQYF